The 21 T cell receptor beta chains listed next were all sequenced from one sample in a study of T cells after yellow fever vaccination. TCRdb re-analysed the 5' RACE reads in MiXCR, keeping a single row per CDR3 protein. Among some 300,000 distinct CDR3 sequences, around 10% were seen once, and the ten largest hold about 3%. Specimen: CD4+ T cells sorted from PBMCs, collected 45 days after the yellow fever booster vaccination. The receptors were gathered from a man between 18 and 29 years old who received the YFV17D yellow fever vaccine.

This clonotype has ten or more counts. The rearrangement links TRBV12-3 or TRBV12-4 to TRBJ1-2; no definite D call. CDR3 size: 15 residues. Trimming took 2 bases from V and 7 from J, leaving 17 bases between them. The DNA for the CDR3 is TGTGCCAGCAGTTTACGCCGAGCAATCGGTCTTGGCTACACCTTC. It is translated as CASSLRRAIGLGYTF.

Only a few counts were recorded for this clonotype. This sequence joins TRBV20-1 and TRBJ2-7; D is unclear. The CDR3 consists of 13 residues. Germline V lookup: CDR1 DFQATT, CDR2 SNEGSKA (reference sequence). V lost 4 bases and J lost 6, with 16 bases in between. The CDR3 nucleotides read TGCAGTGCTACGGACGGCTCAATCGGCGAGCAGTACGTC. This sequence encodes CSATDGSIGEQYV.

This clonotype occurred many times. The chain carries TRBV20-1 and TRBJ2-7; D is perhaps TRBD2 (6 bases). Germline CDR1 reads DFQATT; CDR2 reads SNEGSKA (reference sequence). The V end was cut by 7 bases, the J end by 1 base, with 17 bases between. The CDR3 length is 14 residues. The CDR3 sequence is CSVGLRQRSYEQYF. In DNA, the CDR3 is TGCAGTGTGGGACTCCGGCAGAGGTCCTACGAGCAGTACTTC.

This chain uses TRBV6-5 with TRBJ2-5; D remains ambiguous. Germline loops: CDR1 MNHEY, CDR2 SVGAGI. This CDR3 has 14 residues. The V end was cut by 0 bases, the J end by 4 bases, with 9 bases between. The chain's CDR3 is CASSYSWTGETQYF. The CDR3 coding sequence is TGTGCCAGCAGTTACTCGTGGACCGGAGAGACCCAGTACTTC.

This clonotype was recorded a few times. The chain carries TRBV5-1 and TRBJ1-6, with 11 bases identical to TRBD1. The CDR3 extends over 17 amino acids. V shed 0 bases, J shed 11 bases, and the junction held 10 bases outside the gene matches. Germline CDR1 and CDR2: SGHRS and YFSETQ. In DNA, the CDR3 is TGCGCCAGCAGCTTGGAGGTCTCTGGACAGGGGGCAACACCCCTCCACTTT. Translation: CASSLEVSGQGATPLHF.

The sample holds many counts of this clonotype. The rearrangement joins TRBV6-5 to TRBJ2-5, with 7 bases lining up with TRBD1. Germline values: CDR1 MNHEY, CDR2 SVGAGI. The CDR3 is 16 residues long. With 2 bases clipped from V and 4 bases from J, the junction kept 10 bases outside the gene matches. CDR3 DNA: TGTGCCAGCAGTTACGGGGGTACAGGGGCTGCAGAGACCCAGTACTTC. Amino acid sequence: CASSYGGTGAAETQYF.

This clonotype came up a few times. V is TRBV29-1 and J is TRBJ1-1; D perhaps matches TRBD1 (5 bases). This CDR3 contains 13 residues. CDR1 is SQVTM, CDR2 ANQGSEA, per germline. The V and J ends lost 5 bases and 4 bases respectively, with 14 bases between them. The CDR3 bases are TGCAGCGTTTCCAGGGAAGGAATCACTGAAGCTTTCTTT. Translating gives CSVSREGITEAFF.

This clonotype was picked up many times. V and J are TRBV12-3 or TRBV12-4 and TRBJ2-1; no clear D. The CDR3 spans 12 residues. Trimming stripped 7 bases from V and 3 bases from J, with 7 bases between. The CDR3 loop is CASTPDYNEQFF. The CDR3 DNA sequence: TGTGCCAGCACCCCGGACTACAATGAGCAGTTCTTC.

In this sample, this clonotype turned up a few times. The chain combines TRBV6-5 with TRBJ1-2, with TRBD1 as a possible D gene (5 bases). CDR3 size: 11 residues. V shed 6 bases and J shed 8 bases, with 10 bases lying between them. The germline CDR1 and CDR2 sequences are MNHEY and SVGAGI. CDR3 residues: CASSRGRGYTF. CDR3 in DNA: TGTGCCAGCAGCCGGGGGAGGGGCTACACCTTC.

This clonotype has ten or more counts. The J gene is TRBJ1-1, the V gene TRBV7-2; weak D call: TRBD1 (5 bases). Germline loops: CDR1 SGHTA, CDR2 FQGNSA. With 1 base removed from V and 4 bases from J, the gap between germline ends came to 13 bases. CDR3 length: 15 residues. The CDR3 is CASSLVGVVATEAFF. CDR3 sequence (DNA): TGTGCCAGCAGCTTAGTGGGGGTAGTCGCCACTGAAGCTTTCTTT.

The CDR3 DNA follows: TGTGCCAGCAACAAGCGGGGGGGCGGAGAGACCCAGTACTTC. Encoded protein: CASNKRGGGETQYF. The chain uses TRBV2 and TRBJ2-5; TRBD2 matches 10 bases. Germline-derived CDR1 and CDR2 are SNHLY and FYNNEI. This CDR3 region has 14 residues. J gave up 4 bases and V 7 bases, and 6 bases lay outside the gene matches.

This clonotype showed up just a few times. V gene TRBV3-1 combines with J gene TRBJ2-4; D remains unclear. Germline assignment: CDR1 LGHDT and CDR2 YNNKEL (reference sequence). The CDR3 spans 18 residues. The V and J ends lost 0 bases and 0 bases respectively, with 15 bases between them. CDR3 protein: CASSQEVGLRVAKNIQYF. CDR3 in DNA: TGTGCCAGCAGCCAAGAGGTTGGCTTAAGGGTAGCCAAAAACATTCAGTACTTC.

This clonotype was recorded many times. The chain links TRBV10-1 to TRBJ2-2; 8 bases agree with TRBD1. Germline CDR1 and CDR2: WNHNN and SYGVQD (reference sequence). The CDR3 consists of 15 residues. V lost 9 bases to trimming and J lost 6 bases; unmatched junction nucleotides: 12. This CDR3 is CASSGGAGISGELFF. The CDR3 region has the DNA TGCGCCAGTTCAGGGGGCGCAGGTATCTCCGGGGAGCTGTTTTTT.

This clonotype came up a few times. The J gene is TRBJ2-4, the V gene TRBV9; the D gene is possibly TRBD2 (6 bases). Germline CDR1 and CDR2: SGDLS and YYNGEE. Trimming cost V 0 bases and J 0 bases, with 7 bases left between them. The CDR3 has 15 residues. The DNA for the CDR3 is TGTGCCAGCAGCGTAGGCGGGGTAGCCAAAAACATTCAGTACTTC. Translation gives CASSVGGVAKNIQYF.

The chain combines TRBV5-6 with TRBJ1-6; D gene unclear. Germline CDR1 is SGHDT and CDR2 is YYEEEE. The CDR3 extends over 16 amino acids. The germline V and J ends were trimmed by 0 bases and 7 bases, with 14 bases remaining between them. CDR3 coding DNA: TGTGCCAGCAGCTTGGTGTTTCGTATTAGGAATTCACCCCTCCACTTT. Its translation: CASSLVFRIRNSPLHF.

The genes are TRBV6-6 and TRBJ1-1, with 8 bases aligning to TRBD1. Germline lookup yields CDR1 MNHNY and CDR2 SVGAGI (reference sequence). V lost 3 bases to trimming and J lost 6 bases; unmatched junction nucleotides: 9. The CDR3 totals 15 residues. The CDR3 spells CASSYITGGIPEAFF. In DNA form, the CDR3 reads TGTGCCAGCAGTTATATCACAGGGGGAATACCTGAAGCTTTCTTT.

The chain links TRBV5-8 to TRBJ1-2, with TRBD1 as a possible D gene (5 bases). The CDR3 is 14 amino acids. CDR1 and CDR2 (germline): SGHTS, YDEGEE. V lost 4 bases and J lost 5, with 15 bases in between. The DNA of the CDR3 is TGTGCCAGCAGCCCTGGGGGACCCCTATATGGCTACACCTTC. This translates into CASSPGGPLYGYTF.

In its sample, this clonotype was seen many times. The chain is built from TRBV12-3 or TRBV12-4 and TRBJ1-5; the D gene is possibly TRBD1 (6 bases). The V and J ends lost 4 bases and 3 bases respectively, with 13 bases between them. The CDR3 runs 15 residues. In DNA, the CDR3 is TGTGCCAGCAGTTCACAAACAGGGTCCAATCAGCCCCAGCATTTT. Encoded protein: CASSSQTGSNQPQHF.

This clonotype occurred many times. J is TRBJ1-4 and V is TRBV7-2; weak D call: TRBD1 (6 bases). The CDR3 is made up of 14 amino acids. CDR1 is SGHTA and CDR2 is FQGNSA in the germline V gene. Trimming took 5 bases from V and 8 from J, leaving 15 bases between them. DNA for the CDR3: TGTGCCAGCAGCGAAGGGGGTGCGGGGGAAAAACTGTTTTTT. Translating gives CASSEGGAGEKLFF. The variable domain in full, with the rest retrieved from reference TRBV7-2 and TRBJ1-4, is GAGVSQSPSNKVTEKGKDVELRCDPISGHTALYWYRQSLGQGLEFLIYFQGNSAPDKSGLPSDRFSAERTGGSVSTLTIQRTQQEDSAVYLCASSEGGAGEKLFFGSGTQLSVL.

The chain uses TRBV5-1 and TRBJ1-2; tentatively, D is TRBD1 (6 bases). The germline CDR1 and CDR2 sequences are SGHRS and YFSETQ. The CDR3 has 14 amino acids. The V end lost 0 bases, the J end lost 6 bases, and 12 bases lay between the germline ends. The CDR3 spells CASSLVAGVDGYTF. The CDR3 DNA is TGCGCCAGCAGCTTGGTAGCAGGGGTTGATGGCTACACCTTC. The variable domain in full, completed from reference TRBV5-1 and TRBJ1-2, reads KAGVTQTPRYLIKTRGQQVTLSCSPISGHRSVSWYQQTPGQGLQFLFEYFSETQRNKGNFPGRFSGRQFSNSRSEMNVSTLELGDSALYLCASSLVAGVDGYTFGSGTRLTVV.

This clonotype was found a few times. The gene calls are TRBV18 and TRBJ2-6; D is perhaps TRBD1 (6 bases). This CDR3 has 18 amino acids. In germline, CDR1 is KGHSH, CDR2 LQKENI. The V end was cut by 3 bases, the J end by 0 bases, with 15 bases between. The CDR3 DNA reads as TGTGCCAGCTCACCCCGGCGCCTACAGGGCTCTGGGGCCAACGTCCTGACTTTC. It codes for CASSPRRLQGSGANVLTF.